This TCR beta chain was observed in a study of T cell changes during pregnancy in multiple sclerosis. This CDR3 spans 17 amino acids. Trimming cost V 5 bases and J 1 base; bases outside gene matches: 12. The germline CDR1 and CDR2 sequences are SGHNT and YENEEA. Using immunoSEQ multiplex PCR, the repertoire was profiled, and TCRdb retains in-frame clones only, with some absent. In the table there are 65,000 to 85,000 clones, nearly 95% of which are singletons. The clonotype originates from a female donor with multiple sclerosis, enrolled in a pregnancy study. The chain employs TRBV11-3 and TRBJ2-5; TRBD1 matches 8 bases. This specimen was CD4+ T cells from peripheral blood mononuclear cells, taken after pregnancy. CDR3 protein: CASSAGQGQGGQETQYF. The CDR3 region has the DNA TGTGCCAGCAGCGCCGGACAGGGCCAGGGGGGCCAAGAGACCCAGTACTTC.